The T cell receptor (beta chain) under discussion was sequenced for a study of yellow fever vaccine responses in identical twins. Findings and limits, study-wide: Twin vaccine T cell responses reportedly seemed partly convergent, partly personalized.

One entry per CDR3 protein results from TCRdb running MiXCR on the RT-PCR reads. In the table there are about 23,000 distinct CDR3 sequences, around 74% of which are singletons. The CDR3 covers 13 residues. V was cut by 3 bases and J by 7 bases, with 12 bases left in between. The germline CDR1 and CDR2 sequences are MGHRA and YSYEKL. As concerns this clonotype: Its antigen is unknown.

The TCR originated in a young woman who received the yellow fever vaccine. J is TRBJ1-1 and V is TRBV4-1, with D possibly being TRBD1 (5 bases). This material consisted of T cells from blood (PBMCs), unsorted or a sorted subset (not recorded which), taken before or after yellow fever vaccination (not recorded which). DNA for the CDR3: TGCGCCAGCAGCCACGGACGAACAGGTGAAGCTTTCTTT. Amino acid sequence: CASSHGRTGEAFF.